This TCR beta chain was recorded in a study of OX40 agonist ivuxolimab in advanced cancers. Study-wide context: The costimulatory receptor OX40 (CD134) was targeted by ivuxolimab, a fully human IgG2 agonistic monoclonal antibody. Intravenous ivuxolimab was administered to patients every 2 weeks at six dose levels: 0.01, 0.1, 0.3, 1.5, 3 and 10 mg/kg. Of the roughly 52 dose-escalation patients, hepatocellular carcinoma was present in some 19, melanoma in about 15, renal cell carcinoma in 9 and head and neck cancer in 9. A male proportion of approximately 83% and a mean age of about 60 years, ranging from about 23 to 79, were recorded for the dose-escalation cohort. Patients were allowed to have had prior anti-PD-1, anti-PD-L1 or anti-CTLA-4 therapy, and 40% of the dose-escalation patients had been treated with checkpoint inhibitors. Three dose-escalation patients achieved partial responses, one with hepatocellular carcinoma and two with cutaneous melanoma. Peripheral TCRbeta sequencing was intended to test whether TCR sequence diversity was altered and clonal T-cell expansion was caused by ivuxolimab. The monotherapy dose-escalation portion (N of about 52 patients) of the phase I ivuxolimab trial is reported in the paper. Paper-wide results and their limitations: After ivuxolimab, CD8+ T cells had more expanded clones than CD4+ T cells on average. Low levels of normalized T-cell clonal expansion were also shown by some nonresponding patients. Clonal expansion of both CD4+ and CD8+ blood T cells was observed from baseline to week 6 at doses 0.1 to 3.0 mg/kg. Partial responders in the 0.1-3.0 mg/kg groups had among the lowest normalized peripheral clonal expansion, especially among CD8+ T cells. Which antigens the clonally expanded peripheral T cells were specific for was not determined.

A remark on this clone: The specificity of this receptor is unknown. Base qualities were left out, and no much larger clone turns up one base away.

Patients with a history of autoimmune disease or receiving systemic immunosuppression were excluded from the trial. In every dose cohort, peripheral blood was drawn for TCR sequencing at baseline, cycle 4 day 1, and cycle 7 day 1. Samples were obtained from an open-label, multicenter, first-in-human phase I dose-escalation trial of ivuxolimab. Adults with locally advanced or metastatic melanoma, renal cell carcinoma, hepatocellular carcinoma or head and neck squamous cell carcinoma were enrolled in the trial. Before TCR sequencing, CD4+ and CD8+ T cells were separately sorted from peripheral blood. Its CDR3 holds 15 amino acids, cysteine through phenylalanine. The retained sequence is limited to the CDR3, 45 bases, with the frame set at the first base. The germline V gene supplies CDR1 LGHNA and CDR2 YNFKEQ. V loses 7 bases of germline sequence and J loses 2 bases, and the interval between the two ends is 14 bases.

To sequence the TCRbeta CDR3 region, genomic DNA was isolated from the sorted cells. TCRbeta CDR3 regions were sequenced using the immunoSEQ Assay. TCRdb took over this immuneACCESS table, retaining in-frame rearrangements with V and J assigned. Such tables are incomplete; in checked studies, under half of the missing clones stem from an unresolved V gene, and the remainder is unexplained. Recorded for this sample are some 86,000 clones; roughly 89% of them occurred a single time. The ten top clones hold roughly 9.4% of the sample. The rearranged segments are TRBV4-2 and TRBJ2-2; matching of 5 bases hints at TRBD2 as the D gene. This clonotype was sampled from an adult with an advanced solid tumor such as melanoma, head and neck, liver or kidney cancer. The sample consisted of CD4+ or CD8+ T cells sorted from blood, taken in a trial of the OX40 agonist ivuxolimab. The DNA sequence is as follows: TGTGCCAGCACCACGGCAGCGGCTAACACCGGGGAGCTGTTTTTT. This gives the protein CASTTAAANTGELFF.